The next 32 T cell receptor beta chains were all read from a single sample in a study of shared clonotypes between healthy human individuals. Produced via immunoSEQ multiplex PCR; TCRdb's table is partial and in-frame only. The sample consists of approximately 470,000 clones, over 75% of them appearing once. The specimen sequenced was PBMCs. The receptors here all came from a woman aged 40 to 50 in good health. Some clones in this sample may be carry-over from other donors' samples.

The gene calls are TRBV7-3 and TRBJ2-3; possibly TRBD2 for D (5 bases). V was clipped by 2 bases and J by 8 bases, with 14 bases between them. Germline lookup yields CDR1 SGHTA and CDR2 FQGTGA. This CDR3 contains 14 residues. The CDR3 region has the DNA TGTGCCAGCAGCTTAGTCGGACGAGAGGGTACGCAGTATTTT. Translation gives CASSLVGREGTQYF.

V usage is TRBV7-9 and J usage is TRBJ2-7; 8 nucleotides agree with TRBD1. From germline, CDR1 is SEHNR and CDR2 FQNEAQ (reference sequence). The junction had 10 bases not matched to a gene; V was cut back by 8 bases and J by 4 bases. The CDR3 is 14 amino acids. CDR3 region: CASSPGTGWYEQYF. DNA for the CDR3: TGTGCCAGCTCCCCCGGGACAGGTTGGTACGAGCAGTACTTC.

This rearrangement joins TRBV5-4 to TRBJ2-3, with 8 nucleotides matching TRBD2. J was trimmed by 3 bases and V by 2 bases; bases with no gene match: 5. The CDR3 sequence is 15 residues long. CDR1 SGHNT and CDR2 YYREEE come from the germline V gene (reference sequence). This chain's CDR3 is CASSFSGGRTDTQYF. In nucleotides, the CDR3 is TGTGCCAGCAGCTTTTCGGGAGGGCGTACAGATACGCAGTATTTT.

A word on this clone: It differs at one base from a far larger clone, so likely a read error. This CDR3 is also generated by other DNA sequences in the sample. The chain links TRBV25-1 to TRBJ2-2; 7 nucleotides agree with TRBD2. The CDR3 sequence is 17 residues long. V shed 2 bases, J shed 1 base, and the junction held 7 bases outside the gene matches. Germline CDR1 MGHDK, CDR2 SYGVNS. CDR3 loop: CASSESGVRWNTGELFF. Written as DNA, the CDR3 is TGTGCCAGCAGTGAAAGCGGGGTCCGGTGGAACACCGGGGAGCTGTTTTTT.

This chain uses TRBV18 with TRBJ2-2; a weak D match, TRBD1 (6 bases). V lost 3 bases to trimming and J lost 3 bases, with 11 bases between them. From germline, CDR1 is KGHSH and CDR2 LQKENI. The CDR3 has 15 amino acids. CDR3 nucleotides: TGTGCCAGCTCACCCCCACAGGGTGACACCGGGGAGCTGTTTTTT. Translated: CASSPPQGDTGELFF.

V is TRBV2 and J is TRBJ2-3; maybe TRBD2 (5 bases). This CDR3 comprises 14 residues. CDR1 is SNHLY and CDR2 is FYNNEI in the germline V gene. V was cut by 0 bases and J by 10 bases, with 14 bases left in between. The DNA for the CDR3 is TGTGCCAGCAGTGAAGCTCTGGACTCCCCGTCGCAGTATTTT. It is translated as CASSEALDSPSQYF.

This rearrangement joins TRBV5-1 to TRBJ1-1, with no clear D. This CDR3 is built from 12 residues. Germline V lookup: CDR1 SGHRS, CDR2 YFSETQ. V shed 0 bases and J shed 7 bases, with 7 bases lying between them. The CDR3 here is CASSLGSIEAFF. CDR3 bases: TGCGCCAGCAGCTTGGGTTCCATTGAAGCTTTCTTT.

DNA of the CDR3: TGTGCCAGCAGCCCGACAGGGCGTAGCAATCAGCCCCAGCATTTT. Translating it yields CASSPTGRSNQPQHF. This chain uses TRBV7-9 with TRBJ1-5; 7 bases agree with TRBD1. Germline CDR1 reads SEHNR; CDR2 reads FQNEAQ (reference sequence). This CDR3 comprises 15 residues. With 5 bases clipped from V and 0 bases from J, the junction kept 4 bases outside the gene matches.

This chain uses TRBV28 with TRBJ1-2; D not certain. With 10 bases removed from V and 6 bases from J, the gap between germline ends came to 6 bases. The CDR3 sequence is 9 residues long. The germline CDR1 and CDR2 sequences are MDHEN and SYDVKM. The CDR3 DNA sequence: TGTGCCATCGGCGATGGCTACACCTTC. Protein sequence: CAIGDGYTF.

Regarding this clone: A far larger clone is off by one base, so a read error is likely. The CDR3 is CASRRDSNKPQHF. The CDR3 bases are TGTGCCAGCAGAAGAGATAGCAATAAGCCCCAGCATTTT. The chain links TRBV2 to TRBJ1-5, with D unclear. The CDR3 is 13 amino acids. Germline CDR1 reads SNHLY; CDR2 reads FYNNEI.

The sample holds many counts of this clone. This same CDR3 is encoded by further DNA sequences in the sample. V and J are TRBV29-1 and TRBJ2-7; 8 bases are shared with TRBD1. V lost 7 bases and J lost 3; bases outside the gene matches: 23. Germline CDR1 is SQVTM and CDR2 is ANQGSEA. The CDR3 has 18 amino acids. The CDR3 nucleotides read TGCAGCGCCGAGGGTTGTGGGACAGGAATACCCCCCAACTACGAGCAGTACTTC. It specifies CSAEGCGTGIPPNYEQYF.

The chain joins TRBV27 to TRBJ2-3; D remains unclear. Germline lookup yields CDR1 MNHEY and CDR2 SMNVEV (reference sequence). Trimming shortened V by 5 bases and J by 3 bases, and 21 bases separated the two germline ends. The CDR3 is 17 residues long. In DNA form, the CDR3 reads TGTGCCAGCAGTACCGTAGGTGGGAAAGGTTGGACAGATACGCAGTATTTT. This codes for CASSTVGGKGWTDTQYF.

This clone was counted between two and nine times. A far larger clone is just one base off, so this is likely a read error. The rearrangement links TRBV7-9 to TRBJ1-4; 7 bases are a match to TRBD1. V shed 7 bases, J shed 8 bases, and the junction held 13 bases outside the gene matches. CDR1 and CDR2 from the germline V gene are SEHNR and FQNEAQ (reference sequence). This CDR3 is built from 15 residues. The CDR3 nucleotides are TGTGCCAGCACCCCGGTGTTGACAGGGCCCGAAAAACTGTTTTTT. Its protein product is CASTPVLTGPEKLFF.

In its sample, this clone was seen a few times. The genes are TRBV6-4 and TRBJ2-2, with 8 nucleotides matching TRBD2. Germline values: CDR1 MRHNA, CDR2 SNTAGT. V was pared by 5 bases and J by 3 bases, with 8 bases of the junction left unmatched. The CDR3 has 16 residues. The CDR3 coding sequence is TGTGCCAGCAGTTCGGGGCGGGAGGCCGACACCGGGGAGCTGTTTTTT. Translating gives CASSSGREADTGELFF.

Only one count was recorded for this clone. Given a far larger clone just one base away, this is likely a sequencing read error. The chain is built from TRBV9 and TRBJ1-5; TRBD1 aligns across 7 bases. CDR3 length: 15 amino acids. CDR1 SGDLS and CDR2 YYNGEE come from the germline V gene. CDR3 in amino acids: CAISVEGARGQPQHF. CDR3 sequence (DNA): TGTGCCATCAGCGTAGAGGGGGCGCGGGGACAGCCCCAGCATTTT.

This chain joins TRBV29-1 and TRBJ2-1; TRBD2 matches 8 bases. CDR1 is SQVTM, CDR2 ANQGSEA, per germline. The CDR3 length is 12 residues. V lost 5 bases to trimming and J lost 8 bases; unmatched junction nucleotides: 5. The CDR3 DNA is TGCAGCGTTAGACGGGGGGGAGATGAGCAGTTCTTC. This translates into CSVRRGGDEQFF.

The chain's CDR3 is CAWASSYEQYF. CDR3 nucleotides: TGTGCCTGGGCGAGCTCCTACGAGCAGTACTTC. The gene calls are TRBV30 and TRBJ2-7; D gene ambiguous. The CDR3 has 11 residues. V was cut by 5 bases and J by 0 bases, with 5 bases left in between. Germline V gives CDR1 GTSNPN, CDR2 SVGIG (reference sequence).

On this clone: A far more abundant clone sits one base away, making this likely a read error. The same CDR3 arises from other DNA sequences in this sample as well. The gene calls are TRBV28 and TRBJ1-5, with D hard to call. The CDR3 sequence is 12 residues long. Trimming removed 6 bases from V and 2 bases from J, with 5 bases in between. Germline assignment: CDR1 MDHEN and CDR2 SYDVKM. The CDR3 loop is CASSAGNQPQHF. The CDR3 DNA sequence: TGTGCCAGCAGCGCAGGCAATCAGCCCCAGCATTTT.

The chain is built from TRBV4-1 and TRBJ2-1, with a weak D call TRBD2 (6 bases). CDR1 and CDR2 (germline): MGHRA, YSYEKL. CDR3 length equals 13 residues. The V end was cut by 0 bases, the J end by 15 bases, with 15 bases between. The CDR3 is CASSQESGTPLFF. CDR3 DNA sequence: TGCGCCAGCAGCCAAGAGTCCGGGACTCCGCTGTTCTTC.

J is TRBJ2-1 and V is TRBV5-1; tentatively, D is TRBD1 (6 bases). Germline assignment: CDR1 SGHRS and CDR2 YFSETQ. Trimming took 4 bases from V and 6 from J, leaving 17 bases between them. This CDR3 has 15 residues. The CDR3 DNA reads TGCGCCAGCAGCGTGGGACAAGGACCCCCCAATGAGCAGTTCTTC. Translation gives CASSVGQGPPNEQFF.

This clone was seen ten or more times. CDR3 protein: CASSPSPAAPFRETQYF. The CDR3 DNA follows: TGTGCCAGCAGCCCCTCCCCGGCAGCCCCATTTAGGGAGACCCAGTACTTC. The chain links TRBV11-3 to TRBJ2-5; D is ambiguous. CDR3 length equals 17 residues. In germline, CDR1 is SGHNT, CDR2 YENEEA. With 5 bases removed from V and 5 bases from J, the gap between germline ends came to 24 bases.

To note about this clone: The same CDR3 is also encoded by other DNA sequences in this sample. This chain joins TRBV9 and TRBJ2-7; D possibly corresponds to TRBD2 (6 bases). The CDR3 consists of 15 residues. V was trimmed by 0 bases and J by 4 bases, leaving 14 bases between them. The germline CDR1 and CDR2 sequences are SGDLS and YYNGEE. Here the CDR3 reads CASSVAVGGLYEQYF. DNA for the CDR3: TGTGCCAGCAGCGTAGCAGTTGGGGGACTTTACGAGCAGTACTTC.

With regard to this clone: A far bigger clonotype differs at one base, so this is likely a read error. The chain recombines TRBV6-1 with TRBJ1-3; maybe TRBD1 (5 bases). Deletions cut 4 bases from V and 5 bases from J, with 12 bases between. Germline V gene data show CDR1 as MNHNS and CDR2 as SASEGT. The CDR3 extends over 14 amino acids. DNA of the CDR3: TGTGCCAGCAGTGGGTCCAGGGTCAGAAACACCATATATTTT. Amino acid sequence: CASSGSRVRNTIYF.

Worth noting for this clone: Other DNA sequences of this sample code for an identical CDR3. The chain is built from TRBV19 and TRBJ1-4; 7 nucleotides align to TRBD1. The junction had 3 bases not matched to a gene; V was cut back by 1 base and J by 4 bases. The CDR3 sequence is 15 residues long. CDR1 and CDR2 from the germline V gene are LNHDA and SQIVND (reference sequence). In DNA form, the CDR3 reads TGTGCCAGTAGTATAGGGGGACAGCGTAATGAAAAACTGTTTTTT. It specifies CASSIGGQRNEKLFF.

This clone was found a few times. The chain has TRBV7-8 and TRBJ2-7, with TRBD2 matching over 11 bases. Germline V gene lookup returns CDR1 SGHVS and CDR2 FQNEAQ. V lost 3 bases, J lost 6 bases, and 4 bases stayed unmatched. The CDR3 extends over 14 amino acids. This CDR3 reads CASSFSSGGGEQYF. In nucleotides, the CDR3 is TGTGCCAGCAGCTTTAGTAGCGGGGGGGGCGAGCAGTACTTC.

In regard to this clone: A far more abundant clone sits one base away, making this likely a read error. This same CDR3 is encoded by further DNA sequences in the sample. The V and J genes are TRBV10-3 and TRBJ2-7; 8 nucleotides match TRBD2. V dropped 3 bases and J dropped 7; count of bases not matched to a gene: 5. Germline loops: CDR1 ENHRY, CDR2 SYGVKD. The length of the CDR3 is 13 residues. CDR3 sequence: CAISDLAGHEQYF. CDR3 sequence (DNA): TGTGCCATCAGTGATCTAGCGGGTCATGAGCAGTACTTC.

In DNA form, the CDR3 reads TGTGCCTGGAGTGCTCAGGGGTTGGGTGGTGAAAAACTGTTTTTT. Protein product: CAWSAQGLGGEKLFF. The chain is built from TRBV30 and TRBJ1-4, with D possibly TRBD1 on 6 matching bases. The CDR3 is made up of 15 amino acids. Germline lookup yields CDR1 GTSNPN and CDR2 SVGIG (reference sequence). Trimming pared 1 base from V and 7 bases from J, leaving 16 bases between.

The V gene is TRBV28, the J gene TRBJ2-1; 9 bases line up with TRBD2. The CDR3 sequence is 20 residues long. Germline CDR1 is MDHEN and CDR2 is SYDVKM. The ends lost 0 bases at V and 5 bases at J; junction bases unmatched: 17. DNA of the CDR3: TGTGCCAGCAGTTTATGGGGACTAGCCAGCGAGATCCCTATAAACAATGAGCAGTTCTTC. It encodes CASSLWGLASEIPINNEQFF.

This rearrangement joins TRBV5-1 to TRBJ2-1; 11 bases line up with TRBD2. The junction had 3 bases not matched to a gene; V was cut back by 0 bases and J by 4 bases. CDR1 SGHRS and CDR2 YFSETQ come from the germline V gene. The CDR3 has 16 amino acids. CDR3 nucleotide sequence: TGCGCCAGCAGCTTGGGCCGGACTAGCGGGTACAATGAGCAGTTCTTC. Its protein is CASSLGRTSGYNEQFF.

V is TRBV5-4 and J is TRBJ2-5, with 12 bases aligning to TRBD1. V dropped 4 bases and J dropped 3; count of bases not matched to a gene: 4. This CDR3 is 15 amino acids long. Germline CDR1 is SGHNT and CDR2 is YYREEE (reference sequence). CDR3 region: CASSRGTGGEETQYF. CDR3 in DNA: TGTGCCAGCAGCCGGGGGACAGGGGGCGAAGAGACCCAGTACTTC. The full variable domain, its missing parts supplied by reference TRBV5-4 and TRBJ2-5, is ETGVTQSPTHLIKTRGQQVTLRCSSQSGHNTVSWYQQALGQGPQFIFQYYREEENGRGNFPPRFSGLQFPNYSSELNVNALELDDSALYLCASSRGTGGEETQYFGPGTRLLVL.

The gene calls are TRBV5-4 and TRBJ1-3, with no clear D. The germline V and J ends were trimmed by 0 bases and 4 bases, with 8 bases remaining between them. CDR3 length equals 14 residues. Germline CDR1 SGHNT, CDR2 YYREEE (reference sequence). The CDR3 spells CASSLESAGNTIYF. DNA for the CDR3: TGTGCCAGCAGCTTGGAGTCAGCCGGAAACACCATATATTTT.

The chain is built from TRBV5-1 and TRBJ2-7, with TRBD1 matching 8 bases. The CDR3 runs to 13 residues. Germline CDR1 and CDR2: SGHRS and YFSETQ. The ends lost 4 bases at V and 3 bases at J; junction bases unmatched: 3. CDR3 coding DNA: TGCGCCAGCAGCAGGGGACAGGACTACGAGCAGTACTTC. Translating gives CASSRGQDYEQYF.